This T cell receptor (beta chain) was sequenced for a study of T cells in Graves' hyperthyroidism and ophthalmopathy. Study outcomes and limitations: Clonotypes that were expanded in thyroid above 0.001 mostly appeared in blood too.

It was RNA transcripts that yielded the amplified TCR beta CDR3 regions. Carried out on the TCR CDR3, a first-round RT-PCR used the HTBI primer set. MiXCR was run by TCRdb on the multiplex PCR reads, yielding one entry per CDR3 protein. Among about 320,000 distinct CDR3 sequences listed, around a sixth were seen once. The sample holds many counts of this clonotype. What it binds is not known. Researchers defined stable Graves' hyperthyroidism as no ophthalmopathy progression within 18 months. V lost 4 bases and J 0 bases, leaving 10 bases between the germline ends. CDR3 length: 15 amino acids. Germline CDR1 reads MRHNA; CDR2 reads SNTAGT.

This chain uses TRBV6-4 with TRBJ2-1; maybe TRBD1 (5 bases). The clonotype originates from a man aged 25 to 40 with Graves' hyperthyroidism. The sequencing sample was made of blood. This chain's CDR3 is CASSATGNSYNEQFF. The DNA for the CDR3 is TGTGCCAGCAGTGCAACAGGAAACTCCTACAATGAGCAGTTCTTC.